This TCR beta chain emerged from a study of CD8 T cells in ankylosing spondylitis. TCRdb re-derived calls from the 5' RACE reads in MiXCR, one entry per CDR3 protein. The sample has about 260,000 distinct CDR3 sequences; about 24% are singletons. CDR1 is DFQATT, CDR2 SNEGSKA, per germline (reference sequence). V shed 5 bases and J 4 bases; nucleotides not matched to a gene: 6. The CDR3 is made up of 15 amino acids. This clonotype was found many times. The V gene is TRBV20-1, the J gene TRBJ2-1; 12 bases match TRBD2. The sequencing input was blood, either unsorted or a sorted T cell fraction (not recorded which). The source of this sequence is a male donor with ankylosing spondylitis or in good health (not recorded which). As DNA, the CDR3 is TGCAGTGCTCATCGGACTAGCGGGGTATACAATGAGCAGTTCTTC. It codes for CSAHRTSGVYNEQFF.